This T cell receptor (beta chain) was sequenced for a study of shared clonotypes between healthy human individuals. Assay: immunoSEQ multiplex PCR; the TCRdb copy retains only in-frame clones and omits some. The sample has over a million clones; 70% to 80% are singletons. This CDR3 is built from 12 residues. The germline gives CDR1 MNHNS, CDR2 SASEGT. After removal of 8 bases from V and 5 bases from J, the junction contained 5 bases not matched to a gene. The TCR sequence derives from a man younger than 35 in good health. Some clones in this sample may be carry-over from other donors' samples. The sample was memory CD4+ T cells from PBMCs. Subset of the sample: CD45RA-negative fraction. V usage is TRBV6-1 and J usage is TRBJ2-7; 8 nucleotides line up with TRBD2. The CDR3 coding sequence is TGTGCCAGCCGAGGACTAGCCGACGAGCAGTACTTC. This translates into CASRGLADEQYF.